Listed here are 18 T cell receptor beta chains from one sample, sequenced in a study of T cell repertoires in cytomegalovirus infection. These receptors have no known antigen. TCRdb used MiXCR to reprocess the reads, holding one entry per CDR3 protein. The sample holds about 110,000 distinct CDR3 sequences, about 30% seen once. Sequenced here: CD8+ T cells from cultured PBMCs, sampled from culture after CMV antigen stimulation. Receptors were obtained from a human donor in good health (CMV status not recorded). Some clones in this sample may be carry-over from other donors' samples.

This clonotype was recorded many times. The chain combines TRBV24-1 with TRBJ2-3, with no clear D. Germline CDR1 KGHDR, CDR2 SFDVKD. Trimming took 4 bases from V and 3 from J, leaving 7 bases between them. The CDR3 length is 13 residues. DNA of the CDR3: TGTGCCACCAGTGAGGTCGGAACAGATACGCAGTATTTT. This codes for CATSEVGTDTQYF.

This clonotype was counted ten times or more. CDR3 bases: TGTGCCAGCAGTTACTCCGGGGACAGCTATGGCTACACCTTC. As protein: CASSYSGDSYGYTF. The chain has TRBV6-5 and TRBJ1-2; 7 bases agree with TRBD1. Germline assignment: CDR1 MNHEY and CDR2 SVGAGI. Trimming removed 0 bases from V and 4 bases from J; junction bases left unmatched: 2. The CDR3 loop spans 14 amino acids.

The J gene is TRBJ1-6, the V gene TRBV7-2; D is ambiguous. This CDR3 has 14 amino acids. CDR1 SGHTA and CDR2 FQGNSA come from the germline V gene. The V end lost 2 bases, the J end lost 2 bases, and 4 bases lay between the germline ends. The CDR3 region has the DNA TGTGCCAGCAGCTTAAATCCCTATAATTCACCCCTCCACTTT. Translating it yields CASSLNPYNSPLHF.

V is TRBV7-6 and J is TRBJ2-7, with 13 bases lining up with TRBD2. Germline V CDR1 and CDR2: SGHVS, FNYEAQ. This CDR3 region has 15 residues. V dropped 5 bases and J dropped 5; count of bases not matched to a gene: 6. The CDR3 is CASSARTSGSDEQYF. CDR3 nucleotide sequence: TGTGCCAGCAGCGCCCGGACTAGCGGGAGCGACGAGCAGTACTTC.

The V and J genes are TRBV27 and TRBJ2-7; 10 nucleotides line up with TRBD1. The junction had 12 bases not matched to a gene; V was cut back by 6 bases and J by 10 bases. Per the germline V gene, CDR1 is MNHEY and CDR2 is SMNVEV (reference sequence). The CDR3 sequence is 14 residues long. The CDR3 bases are TGTGCCAGCAGCCTCGCCGGGACAGGGGAGCCTCAGTACTTC. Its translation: CASSLAGTGEPQYF.

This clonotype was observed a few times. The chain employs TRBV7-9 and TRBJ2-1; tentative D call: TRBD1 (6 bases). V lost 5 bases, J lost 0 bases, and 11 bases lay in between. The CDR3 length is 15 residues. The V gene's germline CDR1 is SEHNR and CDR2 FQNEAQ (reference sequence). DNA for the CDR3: TGTGCCAGCAGCCTGGACAGCAGCTCCTACAATGAGCAGTTCTTC. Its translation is CASSLDSSSYNEQFF.

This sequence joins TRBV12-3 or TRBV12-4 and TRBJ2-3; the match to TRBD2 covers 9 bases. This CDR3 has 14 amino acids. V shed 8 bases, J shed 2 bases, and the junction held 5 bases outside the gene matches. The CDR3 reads CASASGGITDTQYF. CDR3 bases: TGTGCCAGCGCGAGCGGGGGGATCACAGATACGCAGTATTTT.

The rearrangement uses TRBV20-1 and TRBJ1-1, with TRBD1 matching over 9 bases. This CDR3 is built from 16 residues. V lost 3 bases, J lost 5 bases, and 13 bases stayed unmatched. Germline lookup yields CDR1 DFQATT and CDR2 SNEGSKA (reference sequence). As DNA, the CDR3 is TGCAGTGCTAGGAGCAGTCAACAGGGGGCCCTAACTGAAGCTTTCTTT. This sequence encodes CSARSSQQGALTEAFF.

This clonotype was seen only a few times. CDR3 region: CASTNGVHSYNSPLHF. CDR3 coding DNA: TGTGCCAGCACCAACGGGGTCCACTCCTATAATTCACCCCTCCACTTT. The chain combines TRBV6-5 with TRBJ1-6, with D uncertain. Germline V gene lookup returns CDR1 MNHEY and CDR2 SVGAGI. The V end lost 7 bases, the J end lost 0 bases, and 13 bases lay between the germline ends. The CDR3 length is 16 residues.

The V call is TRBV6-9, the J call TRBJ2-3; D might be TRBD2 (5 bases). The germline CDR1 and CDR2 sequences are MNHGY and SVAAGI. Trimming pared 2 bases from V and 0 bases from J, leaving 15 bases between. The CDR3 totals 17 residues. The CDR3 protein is CASSYVPSPISTDTQYF. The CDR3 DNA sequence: TGTGCCAGCAGTTATGTCCCTAGCCCAATAAGCACAGATACGCAGTATTTT.

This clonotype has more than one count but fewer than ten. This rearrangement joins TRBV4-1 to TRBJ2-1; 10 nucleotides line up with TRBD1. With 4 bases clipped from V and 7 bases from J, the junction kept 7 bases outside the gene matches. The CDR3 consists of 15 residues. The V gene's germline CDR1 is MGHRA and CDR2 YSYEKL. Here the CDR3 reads CASSPDRGLSNEQFF. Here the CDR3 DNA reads TGCGCCAGCAGCCCAGACAGGGGGCTGAGTAATGAGCAGTTCTTC.

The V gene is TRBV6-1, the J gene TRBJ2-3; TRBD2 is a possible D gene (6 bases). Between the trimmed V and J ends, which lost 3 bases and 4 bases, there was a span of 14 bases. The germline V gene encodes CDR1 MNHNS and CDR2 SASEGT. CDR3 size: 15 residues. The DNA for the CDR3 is TGTGCCAGCAGTGAGTTGGTGGGGGAGGCAGATACGCAGTATTTT. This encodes CASSELVGEADTQYF.

CDR3 sequence (DNA): TGTGCCAGCAGAGACCCGGGTCTCGAGACCCAGTACTTC. Amino acid sequence: CASRDPGLETQYF. The chain joins TRBV27 to TRBJ2-5; no firm D call. Germline CDR1 MNHEY, CDR2 SMNVEV (reference sequence). The CDR3 totals 13 residues. V lost 6 bases to trimming and J lost 5 bases, with 13 bases between them.

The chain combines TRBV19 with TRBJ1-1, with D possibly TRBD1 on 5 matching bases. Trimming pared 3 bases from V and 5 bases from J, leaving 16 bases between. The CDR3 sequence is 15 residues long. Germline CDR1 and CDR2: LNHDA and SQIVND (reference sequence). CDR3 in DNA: TGTGCCAGTAGTATGGTGGGACGGTCAGGGACTGAAGCTTTCTTT. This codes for CASSMVGRSGTEAFF. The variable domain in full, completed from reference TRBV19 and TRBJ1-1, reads DGGITQSPKYLFRKEGQNVTLSCEQNLNHDAMYWYRQDPGQGLRLIYYSQIVNDFQKGDIAEGYSVSREKKESFPLTVTSAQKNPTAFYLCASSMVGRSGTEAFFGQGTRLTVV.

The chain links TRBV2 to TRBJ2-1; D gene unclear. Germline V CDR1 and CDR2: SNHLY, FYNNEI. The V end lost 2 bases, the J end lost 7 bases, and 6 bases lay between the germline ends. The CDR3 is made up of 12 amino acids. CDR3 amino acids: CASSEIINEQFF. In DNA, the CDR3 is TGTGCCAGCAGTGAAATTATAAATGAGCAGTTCTTC.

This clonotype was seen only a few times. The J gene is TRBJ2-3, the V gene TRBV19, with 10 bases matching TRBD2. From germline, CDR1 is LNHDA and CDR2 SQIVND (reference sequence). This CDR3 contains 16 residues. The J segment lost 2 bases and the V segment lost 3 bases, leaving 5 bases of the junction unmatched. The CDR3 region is CASSISSGGLTDTQYF. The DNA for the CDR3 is TGTGCCAGTAGTATCTCTAGCGGGGGTCTCACAGATACGCAGTATTTT.

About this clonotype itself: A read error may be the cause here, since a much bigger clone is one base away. The CDR3 region is CASSSGGHRDYGYAF. CDR3 bases: TGTGCCAGCAGCTCGGGGGGGCACAGAGACTATGGCTACGCCTTC. V and J are TRBV7-2 and TRBJ1-2; a weak D match, TRBD1 (6 bases). Germline values: CDR1 SGHTA, CDR2 FQGNSA. The CDR3 is made up of 15 amino acids.

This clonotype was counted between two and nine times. As DNA, the CDR3 is TGTGCCAGCAGTTTATTCAGGGGCTTTGATGGCTACACCTTC. It specifies CASSLFRGFDGYTF. The chain links TRBV28 to TRBJ1-2, with D maybe TRBD1 (6 bases). CDR3 size: 14 residues. Trimming left V 1 base short and J 6 bases short, with 12 bases between. Germline values: CDR1 MDHEN, CDR2 SYDVKM.